A single sample gave rise to the 20 T cell receptor beta chains below, sequenced in a study of T cell clonality in common variable immunodeficiency. The antigens of these receptors remain unknown. Measured with immunoSEQ multiplex PCR; TCRdb has only the in-frame clones, and not every one. This sample carries several thousand clones, none of them present only once. Whole-study findings and limits: Reportedly, TCR beta sequences from common variable immunodeficiency showed fewer deletions and N-nucleotide insertions.

The sample was peripheral blood mononuclear cells. The receptor source for this set is a human donor with common variable immunodeficiency.

This clone appeared many times. With the read ending 3 residues before the CDR3 end, the germline J gene is used to fill in that end. The rearrangement joins TRBV5-1 to TRBJ2-7; 8 positions match TRBD1. Trimming at V came to 4 bases and at J to 5 bases, leaving 11 bases not matched to a gene. This CDR3 comprises 15 residues. Per the germline V gene, CDR1 is SGHRS and CDR2 is YFSETQ. The CDR3 reads CASSLGTGGSDEQYF. CDR3 bases read: TGCGCCAGCAGCCTGGGGACAGGAGGTTCGGACGAG.

This clone was detected many times. Sequencing ends 3 residues short of the CDR3 end; the germline J gene provides the rest. The gene calls are TRBV20-1 and TRBJ2-2; TRBD1 is a possible D gene (5 bases). Germline V lookup: CDR1 DFQATT, CDR2 SNEGSKA (reference sequence). V gave up 0 bases and J gave up 3 bases, with 17 bases separating them. There are 17 residues in the CDR3. CDR3 loop: CSARDLGLTYDTGELFF. The covered CDR3 bases are TGCAGTGCTAGAGATTTGGGGCTCACTTATGACACCGGGGAG.

This clone qualifies as medium-sized. The CDR3 end is not reached by the read, which stops 3 residues before it; the germline J gene fills it in. The chain couples TRBV20-1 to TRBJ1-1, with D tentatively TRBD1 (5 bases). The CDR3 spans 11 residues. The germline V and J ends were trimmed by 6 bases and 7 bases, with 12 bases remaining between them. Germline values: CDR1 DFQATT, CDR2 SNEGSKA (reference sequence). The covered CDR3 bases are TGCAGTGCAAAACGGACATATGAA. Translated: CSAKRTYE. The whole CDR3 region reads CSAKRTYEAFF.

In its sample, this clone was seen many times. From the germline J gene comes the end of the CDR3, since the read stops 3 residues before it. V usage is TRBV29-1 and J usage is TRBJ2-3; possible D gene TRBD1, 5 bases. Per germline, CDR1 SQVTM and CDR2 ANQGSEA. The CDR3 consists of 15 residues. V was clipped by 3 bases and J by 0 bases, with 13 bases between them. Incomplete CDR3 DNA: TGCAGCGTTGATTCGCCAGGGTTAAGCACAGATACG. Translating gives CSVDSPGLSTDT. The full CDR3 protein reads CSVDSPGLSTDTQYF.

In this sample, this clone turned up many times. The CDR3 end falls 3 residues outside the read, so it is completed with the germline J gene. The rearrangement uses TRBV7-9 and TRBJ2-1, with unresolved D. The germline V and J ends were trimmed by 7 bases and 4 bases, with 11 bases remaining between them. The CDR3 contains 13 residues. Germline CDR1 reads SEHNR; CDR2 reads FQNEAQ (reference sequence). CDR3 DNA, as far as it was read: TGTGCCAGCACCGATGGGCCTTACAATGAG. Translating gives CASTDGPYNE. The whole CDR3 protein is CASTDGPYNEQFF.

This clone has a count of ten or more. The DNA ends 3 residues before the CDR3 does, and the rest of the CDR3 is filled in from the germline J gene. The V call is TRBV10-3, the J call TRBJ1-5; TRBD1 aligns across 7 bases. Germline CDR1 is ENHRY and CDR2 is SYGVKD. The CDR3 sequence is 15 residues long. Trimming at V came to 6 bases and at J to 3 bases, leaving 8 bases not matched to a gene. CDR3 DNA, as far as it was read: TGTGCCATCAGAGACGAGACAGGGCCCAATCAGCCC. Its translation: CAIRDETGPNQP. The entire CDR3 protein is CAIRDETGPNQPQHF.

This clone was counted at least ten times. The read is 3 residues too short to cover the CDR3 end, so that end is filled in from the germline J gene. V gene TRBV7-2 combines with J gene TRBJ1-2, with a weak D call TRBD1 (5 bases). The length of the CDR3 is 13 residues. Deletions cut 2 bases from V and 4 bases from J, with 8 bases between. Germline CDR1 SGHTA, CDR2 FQGNSA. The CDR3 DNA, read in part, is TGTGCCAGCAGCTTACTTGGGGCCTATGGC. Translated: CASSLLGAYG. The CDR3, in full, reads CASSLLGAYGYTF. Using reference TRBV7-2 and TRBJ1-2 for the parts outside the CDR3, the full variable domain is GAGVSQSPSNKVTEKGKDVELRCDPISGHTALYWYRQSLGQGLEFLIYFQGNSAPDKSGLPSDRFSAERTGGSVSTLTIQRTQQEDSAVYLCASSLLGAYGYTFGSGTRLTVV.

In its sample, this clone is medium-sized. The read falls 3 residues short of the CDR3 end, and the missing part is taken from the germline J gene. The chain has TRBV13 and TRBJ1-2; D perhaps matches TRBD1 (5 bases). This CDR3 has 15 residues. The germline CDR1 and CDR2 sequences are PRHDT and FYEKMQ (reference sequence). The V end was cut by 1 base, the J end by 5 bases, with 14 bases between. The CDR3 bases that were read are TGTGCCAGCAGCTTAGTAGCAGGGTCGAGTTATGGC. Translating it yields CASSLVAGSSYG. The whole CDR3 protein reads CASSLVAGSSYGYTF.

This clone is labeled as medium-sized (0.01 to 0.1%). The sequenced fragment ends 3 residues before the CDR3 boundary, so the rest is inferred from the germline J gene. The V call is TRBV2, the J call TRBJ2-5; 10 nucleotides line up with TRBD2. CDR1 is SNHLY and CDR2 is FYNNEI in the germline V gene. The CDR3 consists of 14 residues. V gave up 7 bases and J gave up 5 bases; unmatched junction bases: 7. The part of the CDR3 DNA that was read is TGTGCCAGCAAGCTAGCGGGGGTAACGGAGACC. This translates into CASKLAGVTET. The entire CDR3 protein reads CASKLAGVTETQYF.

The table lists this clone with many counts. The CDR3: CASSMRAGIDTQYF. Partial CDR3 DNA: TGTGCCAGTAGTATGAGGGCGGGAATAGATACG. The genes are TRBV19 and TRBJ2-3; D might be TRBD2 (6 bases). The read ends 3 residues shy of where the CDR3 ends; the end is completed using the germline J gene. The CDR3 has 14 amino acids. The V gene's germline CDR1 is LNHDA and CDR2 SQIVND (reference sequence). V lost 3 bases and J lost 5, with 12 bases in between.

Within the sample, this clone is medium-sized. The observed sequence ends 3 residues before the CDR3 terminus, with the missing tail filled in from the germline J gene. The V call is TRBV5-1, the J call TRBJ2-5; 8 bases agree with TRBD1. CDR1 is SGHRS, CDR2 YFSETQ, per germline. The CDR3 sequence is 16 residues long. V shed 4 bases and J 4 bases; nucleotides not matched to a gene: 12. The CDR3 bases that were read are TGCGCCAGCAGCCCCGGGACAGGAGGACGGGGAGAGACC. This sequence encodes CASSPGTGGRGET. The complete CDR3 sequence is CASSPGTGGRGETQYF.

This clone came up many times. The sequenced fragment ends 3 residues before the CDR3 boundary, so the rest is inferred from the germline J gene. The chain combines TRBV7-9 with TRBJ1-2; D gene unclear. Trimming took off 1 base at V and 7 bases at J, with 10 bases between the two ends. This CDR3 is built from 13 residues. Germline CDR1 SEHNR, CDR2 FQNEAQ (reference sequence). This CDR3 is CASSLVGRSGYTF. CDR3 DNA (partial): TGTGCCAGCAGCTTAGTAGGCAGGTCTGGC.

This clone has a count of ten or more. The DNA ends 3 residues before the CDR3 does, and the rest of the CDR3 is filled in from the germline J gene. The chain recombines TRBV7-8 with TRBJ2-1; 11 bases are a match to TRBD2. The V gene end was trimmed by 5 bases and the J gene end by 3 bases; junction bases not matched to a gene: 9. Germline CDR1 SGHVS, CDR2 FQNEAQ. The CDR3 extends over 17 amino acids. The CDR3 DNA, read in part, is TGTGCCAGCAGCACTAGACTAGCGGGATCAGTCTACAATGAG. Amino acid sequence: CASSTRLAGSVYNE. The complete CDR3 protein is CASSTRLAGSVYNEQFF.

Note on this clone: Read data end 3 residues before the CDR3 end; the end is taken from the germline J gene. V usage is TRBV11-3 and J usage is TRBJ2-7, with 7 bases identical to TRBD2. J lost 5 bases, V lost 3 bases, and 10 bases had no gene match. Germline values: CDR1 SGHNT, CDR2 YENEEA. CDR3 length: 15 residues. The DNA read from the CDR3 is TGTGCCAGCAGCTTCGGGGGACGAGCGGGGAACGAG. Encoded protein: CASSFGGRAGNE. The complete CDR3 reads CASSFGGRAGNEQYF.

By share, this clone ranks as medium-sized. The CDR3 end falls 3 residues outside the read, so it is completed with the germline J gene. V and J are TRBV10-1 and TRBJ2-5, with TRBD1 matching over 11 bases. The CDR3 length is 16 residues. Germline CDR1 and CDR2: WNHNN and SYGVQD (reference sequence). The V segment lost 5 bases and the J segment 4 bases; nucleotides outside the gene matches: 9. The sequenced part of the CDR3 DNA is TGCGCCAGCAGTAGGACAGGGGGCTTTTCGCGAGAGACC. It specifies CASSRTGGFSRET. The entire CDR3 sequence reads CASSRTGGFSRETQYF.

This clone was observed at least ten times. An end of the junction differs from the germline gene, which may be a read error. The read ends 3 residues early relative to the CDR3; the germline J gene fills the gap. V and J are TRBV4-2 and TRBJ1-1; 7 bases map to TRBD1. Germline-derived CDR1 and CDR2 are LGHNA and YNFKEQ. The CDR3 runs to 13 residues. CDR3 bases read: TGCGCCAGCAGCCGGCAGGGGGACACTGAA. This sequence encodes CASSRQGDTE. The whole CDR3 protein is CASSRQGDTEAFF.

This clone came up many times. The observed sequence ends 3 residues before the CDR3 terminus, with the missing tail filled in from the germline J gene. V gene TRBV12-3 or TRBV12-4 combines with J gene TRBJ2-7; 8 bases match TRBD1. The J segment lost 0 bases and the V segment lost 5 bases, leaving 3 bases of the junction unmatched. The CDR3 is 14 residues long. CDR3 DNA, as far as it was read: TGTGCCAGCAGTCGCGGACAGGGCTCCTACGAG. It codes for CASSRGQGSYE. The full CDR3 reads CASSRGQGSYEQYF.

This clone showed up many times. Read sequence stops 3 residues before the CDR3 end, and the germline J gene provides the missing end. The chain uses TRBV10-3 and TRBJ2-3, with TRBD1 matching over 10 bases. CDR3 length equals 15 residues. V lost 6 bases, J lost 3 bases, and 6 bases stayed unmatched. The germline V gene has CDR1 ENHRY and CDR2 SYGVKD. CDR3 loop: CAIREGQGTTDTQYF. CDR3 bases read: TGTGCCATCAGAGAGGGACAGGGGACAACAGATACG.

This clone was observed at least ten times. The CDR3 is cut off 3 residues early in the read; its end comes from the germline J gene. The chain joins TRBV30 to TRBJ1-2; D is unresolved. This CDR3 region has 13 residues. The V gene's germline CDR1 is GTSNPN and CDR2 SVGIG (reference sequence). Trimming shortened V by 6 bases and J by 4 bases, and 15 bases separated the two germline ends. CDR3 sequence reads: CACWALNAYGYTF. The part of the CDR3 DNA that was read is TGTGCCTGCTGGGCGTTGAACGCCTATGGC.

This clone is termed medium-sized (0.01 to 0.1%). The CDR3 end falls 3 residues outside the read, so it is completed with the germline J gene. The J gene is TRBJ2-5, the V gene TRBV5-6; no clear D gene. This CDR3 has 15 amino acids. Trimming removed 2 bases from V and 1 base from J, with 12 bases in between. Germline CDR1 SGHDT, CDR2 YYEEEE. CDR3 bases read: TGTGCCAGCAGCTTTGGCAGGCTATTCCAAGAGACC. Residues: CASSFGRLFQET. The whole CDR3 sequence reads CASSFGRLFQETQYF. Looking up the rest from reference TRBV5-6 and TRBJ2-5 gives the full variable domain: DAGVTQSPTHLIKTRGQQVTLRCSPKSGHDTVSWYQQALGQGPQFIFQYYEEEERQRGNFPDRFSGHQFPNYSSELNVNALLLGDSALYLCASSFGRLFQETQYFGPGTRLLVL.